The T cell receptor beta chain under discussion was sequenced for a study of cytomegalovirus exposure and HLA in healthy donors. Overall study: The use of the same platform for the roughly 110 validation repertoires and the 550 to 700 first-cohort repertoires was reported by a later analysis.

The ends were cut back, 4 bases at V and 2 bases at J, with 15 bases in the middle. Germline loops: CDR1 LGHNA, CDR2 YSLEER. The length of the CDR3 is 17 residues. The method was immunoSEQ multiplex PCR; TCRdb's version includes in-frame clones alone and lacks a portion of them. Among roughly 150,000 clones, roughly 89% were seen once, and the ten largest hold 10%. To note about this clone: Antigen: not known.

The donors were in the roughly 120-subject validation cohort; that cohort was separate from the approximately 670-subject first cohort. General study points: A classifier reportedly called cytomegalovirus status with high sensitivity and specificity.

The chain has TRBV4-3 and TRBJ2-6, with D possibly matching TRBD2 (5 bases). The sample taken for sequencing was PBMCs. This TCR was sampled from a woman aged 18-35 years in good health and CMV-seropositive. The CDR3 is CASSPAVQVAGANVLTF. As DNA, the CDR3 is TGCGCCAGCAGCCCAGCGGTTCAGGTCGCTGGGGCCAACGTCCTGACTTTC.